These 24 T cell receptor beta chains came from one sample sequenced in a study of blood T cells in healthy people across ages. Together with a sample-barcoded 5' primer, a J-beta primer mix was included in a second PCR lasting about 7 to 11 cycles. Each CDR3 protein is one row after TCRdb ran MiXCR on the 5' RACE reads. This sample has hundreds of thousands of distinct CDR3 sequences, with 25% to 35% found just once. The sequenced sample consisted of blood. The source is a woman of 80 years or more in good health.

This clonotype was found a few times. Being one base from a much bigger clone, this may be a read error. The CDR3 DNA reads as TGTGCCATCAGTGGGACTGAGGGGAATTCTGGAACTAACTATGGCTACACCTTC. This gives the protein CAISGTEGNSGTNYGYTF. V gene TRBV10-3 combines with J gene TRBJ1-2; possible D gene TRBD1, 5 bases. Germline V CDR1 and CDR2: ENHRY, SYGVKD. The V and J ends lost 4 bases and 0 bases respectively, with 21 bases between them. This CDR3 has 18 amino acids.

A remark on this clonotype: This sequence may be a read error, since a much larger clone differs from it by one base. The chain combines TRBV28 with TRBJ1-5; D possibly corresponds to TRBD1 (5 bases). V lost 7 bases and J 9 bases, leaving 25 bases between the germline ends. This CDR3 is 16 amino acids long. CDR1 is MDHEN and CDR2 is SYDVKM in the germline V gene. This CDR3 is CASITQAQLSGGPQHF. Here the CDR3 DNA reads TGTGCCAGCATTACCCAGGCCCAGTTAAGCGGGGGGCCCCAGCATTTT.

The chain uses TRBV28 and TRBJ2-7; D is perhaps TRBD2 (7 bases). The CDR3 spans 14 residues. Germline V gene data show CDR1 as MDHEN and CDR2 as SYDVKM. The V gene lost 6 bases and the J gene lost 3 bases, with 15 bases spanning the gap. Here the CDR3 DNA reads TGTGCCAGCAGAGGGGGGGGCCTCATCTACGAGCAGTACTTC. This sequence encodes CASRGGGLIYEQYF.

This clonotype was observed many times. The chain couples TRBV20-1 to TRBJ2-4; no clear D. V was clipped by 3 bases and J by 1 base, with 13 bases between them. Germline CDR1 reads DFQATT; CDR2 reads SNEGSKA (reference sequence). The length of the CDR3 is 15 residues. CDR3 nucleotide sequence: TGCAGTGCTAGCCCCTTTCCCAGCGCCAAAAACATTCAGTACTTC. This sequence encodes CSASPFPSAKNIQYF.

The sample holds a few counts of this clonotype. The J gene is TRBJ1-1, the V gene TRBV7-3; 8 bases map to TRBD1. Germline CDR1 and CDR2: SGHTA and FQGTGA. The junction had 12 bases not matched to a gene; V was cut back by 5 bases and J by 1 base. The CDR3 length is 17 residues. The chain's CDR3 is CASSKLRDRFSNTEAFF. CDR3 DNA sequence: TGTGCCAGCAGCAAGCTCCGGGACAGGTTTTCGAACACTGAAGCTTTCTTT.

This clonotype was counted ten times or more. The genes are TRBV6-5 and TRBJ2-1; tentative D call: TRBD2 (7 bases). Germline CDR1 MNHEY, CDR2 SVGAGI. V was clipped by 2 bases and J by 6 bases, with 11 bases between them. The CDR3 spans 14 residues. The CDR3 loop reads CASSYRGAFNEQFF. The CDR3 DNA follows: TGTGCCAGCAGTTACCGGGGGGCGTTCAATGAGCAGTTCTTC.

This clonotype was picked up many times. The rearrangement uses TRBV3-1 and TRBJ2-3; perhaps TRBD2 as D (7 bases). Trimming took off 0 bases at V and 2 bases at J, with 12 bases between the two ends. The CDR3 extends over 16 amino acids. Germline V lookup: CDR1 LGHDT, CDR2 YNNKEL (reference sequence). The CDR3 sequence is CASSQDEGGPTDTQYF. CDR3 coding DNA: TGTGCCAGCAGCCAAGATGAGGGGGGGCCCACAGATACGCAGTATTTT.

This chain uses TRBV20-1 with TRBJ1-2; D is unclear. Germline-derived CDR1 and CDR2 are DFQATT and SNEGSKA (reference sequence). Trimming removed 0 bases at V and 4 bases at J, with 9 bases between. This CDR3 region has 13 residues. DNA of the CDR3: TGCAGTGCTAGAGATCGGGCGGGCTATGGCTACACCTTC. It codes for CSARDRAGYGYTF.

A note on this clonotype: A much bigger clone sits one base away, suggesting this may be a read error. Since no conserved phenylalanine or tryptophan closes the CDR3, a read error is the likely cause. The chain has TRBV6-5 and TRBJ1-1; 9 bases match TRBD1. From germline, CDR1 is MNHEY and CDR2 SVGAGI. Losses at the gene ends were 7 bases for V and 5 bases for J; bases not matched to a gene: 14. This CDR3 has 16 amino acids. The CDR3 DNA reads TGTGCCAGCACCCTTAGGACAGGGGCAAGGTGGACTGAAGCTTTCTCT. It is translated as CASTLRTGARWTEAFS.

This clonotype was seen ten or more times. CDR3 protein: CASSFGGQISYEQYF. The CDR3 DNA is TGCGCCAGCAGCTTCGGGGGACAGATCTCCTACGAGCAGTACTTC. The chain is built from TRBV5-1 and TRBJ2-7; the D gene is possibly TRBD1 (7 bases). This CDR3 region has 15 residues. V dropped 2 bases and J dropped 0 bases, with 12 bases sitting between them. CDR1 and CDR2 (germline): SGHRS, YFSETQ.

The chain employs TRBV5-1 and TRBJ2-5, with 9 bases matching TRBD2. V lost 4 bases to trimming and J lost 1 base; unmatched junction nucleotides: 8. Germline assignment: CDR1 SGHRS and CDR2 YFSETQ. CDR3 length: 16 amino acids. The CDR3 region has the DNA TGCGCCAGCAGCAAGCATAGCGGGGGAGTCCAAGAGACCCAGTACTTC. Protein product: CASSKHSGGVQETQYF. The full variable domain, rest sourced from reference TRBV5-1 and TRBJ2-5, is KAGVTQTPRYLIKTRGQQVTLSCSPISGHRSVSWYQQTPGQGLQFLFEYFSETQRNKGNFPGRFSGRQFSNSRSEMNVSTLELGDSALYLCASSKHSGGVQETQYFGPGTRLLVL.

V and J are TRBV5-1 and TRBJ1-1, with TRBD1 as a possible D gene (5 bases). This CDR3 has 15 residues. CDR1 is SGHRS and CDR2 is YFSETQ in the germline V gene. V lost 4 bases, J lost 5 bases, and 18 bases lay in between. The CDR3 DNA is TGCGCCAGCAGCCTCGGCCGGGACCTTCATACTGAAGCTTTCTTT. This gives the protein CASSLGRDLHTEAFF.

This clonotype was picked up many times. The chain recombines TRBV6-2 or TRBV6-3 with TRBJ2-1, with TRBD2 matching 12 bases. The germline gives CDR1 MNHEY, CDR2 SVGEGT. The CDR3 runs to 17 residues. V was pared by 6 bases and J by 3 bases, with 9 bases of the junction left unmatched. CDR3 region: CASSELAGGHYYNEQFF. For the CDR3, the DNA is TGTGCCAGCAGCGAACTAGCGGGGGGCCACTACTACAATGAGCAGTTCTTC.

The sample holds a few counts of this clonotype. With a much larger clone just one base away, this may be a read error. The chain uses TRBV28 and TRBJ2-5; D is undetermined. V was shortened by 6 bases and J by 6 bases, with 17 bases between the two germline ends. This CDR3 has 14 residues. The V gene's germline CDR1 is MDHEN and CDR2 SYDVKM. The CDR3: CASRYVVHEKTQYF. CDR3 bases: TGTGCCAGCAGGTATGTGGTGCATGAGAAGACCCAGTACTTC.

The chain employs TRBV20-1 and TRBJ1-4; the D gene is possibly TRBD1 (6 bases). Germline V CDR1 and CDR2: DFQATT, SNEGSKA (reference sequence). This CDR3 comprises 14 residues. V lost 6 bases to trimming and J lost 4 bases, with 15 bases between them. CDR3 region: CSALRTAYNEKLFF. DNA for the CDR3: TGCAGTGCACTTCGGACAGCTTATAATGAAAAACTGTTTTTT.

The V gene is TRBV30, the J gene TRBJ2-1, with D uncertain. Trimming cost V 4 bases and J 3 bases, with 19 bases left between them. CDR1 and CDR2 from the germline V gene are GTSNPN and SVGIG (reference sequence). The CDR3 has 16 amino acids. As DNA, the CDR3 is TGTGCCTGGATCCCTACCGGGTACCGTGACTACAATGAGCAGTTCTTC. Residues: CAWIPTGYRDYNEQFF.

The chain recombines TRBV11-2 with TRBJ2-3; 9 nucleotides match TRBD2. Looked up from germline, CDR1 is SGHAT and CDR2 is FQNNGV. The CDR3 spans 16 residues. J lost 6 bases, V lost 2 bases, and 9 bases had no gene match. The CDR3 DNA is TGTGCCAGCAGCTTAATGCGGGGGGGCATAAGGGATACGCAGTATTTT. This encodes CASSLMRGGIRDTQYF.

In this sample, this clonotype turned up many times. V is TRBV4-2 and J is TRBJ1-4; D ambiguous. The V and J ends lost 0 bases and 8 bases respectively, with 16 bases between them. The CDR3 length is 16 residues. Germline-derived CDR1 and CDR2 are LGHNA and YNFKEQ. The CDR3 spells CASSQETRRVGEKLFF. The CDR3 region has the DNA TGTGCCAGCAGCCAAGAAACGAGAAGGGTGGGAGAAAAACTGTTTTTT.

This clonotype appeared once. A much larger clone is a single base away; this may be a read error. The chain carries TRBV5-1 and TRBJ2-7; D is unresolved. Germline V lookup: CDR1 SGHRS, CDR2 YFSETQ. This CDR3 spans 15 amino acids. CDR3 DNA sequence: TGCGCCAGCAGCCCCAACGTTCTCAGGTATGACGAGCAGTGCTTC. Amino acids: CASSPNVLRYDEQCF.

The table lists this clonotype with many counts. The chain is built from TRBV20-1 and TRBJ1-4, with D hard to call. The CDR3 spans 14 residues. Germline V gene lookup returns CDR1 DFQATT and CDR2 SNEGSKA (reference sequence). V shed 2 bases and J shed 8 bases, with 15 bases lying between them. CDR3 residues: CSARPSSRREKLFF. The DNA of the CDR3 is TGCAGTGCTAGACCCAGCTCCCGAAGGGAAAAACTGTTTTTT.

V and J are TRBV19 and TRBJ1-5, with 7 nucleotides matching TRBD1. The trim removed 6 bases at V and 7 bases at J, leaving 9 bases unmatched. Per the germline V gene, CDR1 is LNHDA and CDR2 is SQIVND (reference sequence). The CDR3 extends over 14 amino acids. CDR3 protein: CASRLQGRGQPQHF. For the CDR3, the DNA is TGTGCCAGTAGGCTACAGGGGAGGGGGCAGCCCCAGCATTTT.

This clonotype was observed at least ten times. The chain uses TRBV29-1 and TRBJ2-1; 7 positions agree with TRBD1. J gave up 4 bases and V 3 bases, and 3 bases lay outside the gene matches. The CDR3 length is 13 residues. From germline, CDR1 is SQVTM and CDR2 ANQGSEA. CDR3 sequence: CSVDRGQYNEQFF. The CDR3 coding sequence is TGCAGCGTTGATCGGGGACAGTACAATGAGCAGTTCTTC.

Ten or more counts support this clonotype. V usage is TRBV7-2 and J usage is TRBJ2-7; D remains ambiguous. The germline V and J ends were trimmed by 1 base and 6 bases, with 7 bases remaining between them. This CDR3 contains 12 residues. CDR1 and CDR2 (germline): SGHTA, FQGNSA. CDR3 amino acids: CASSLGPGEQYF. The CDR3 DNA reads TGTGCCAGCAGCTTAGGGCCGGGCGAGCAGTACTTC.

The V and J genes are TRBV2 and TRBJ2-7, with no clear D. CDR3 length equals 18 residues. Trimming removed 5 bases at V and 3 bases at J, with 26 bases between. Germline V gene sequence: CDR1 SNHLY, CDR2 FYNNEI. This CDR3 is CASSKVGPDDSWGYEQYF. The CDR3 DNA reads TGTGCCAGCAGTAAGGTAGGGCCCGACGATTCTTGGGGCTACGAGCAGTACTTC.